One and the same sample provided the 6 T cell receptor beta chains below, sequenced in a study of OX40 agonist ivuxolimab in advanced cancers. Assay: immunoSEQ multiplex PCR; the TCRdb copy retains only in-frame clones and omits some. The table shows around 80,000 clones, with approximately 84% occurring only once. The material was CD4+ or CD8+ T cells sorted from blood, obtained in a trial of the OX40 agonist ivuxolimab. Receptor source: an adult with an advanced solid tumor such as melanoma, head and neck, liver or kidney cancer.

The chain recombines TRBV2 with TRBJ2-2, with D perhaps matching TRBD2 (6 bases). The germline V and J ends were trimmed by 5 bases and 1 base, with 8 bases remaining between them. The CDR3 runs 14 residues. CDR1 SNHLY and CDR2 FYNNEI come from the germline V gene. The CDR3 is CASSFGGNTGELFF. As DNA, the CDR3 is TGTGCCAGCAGTTTCGGGGGGAACACCGGGGAGCTGTTTTTT.

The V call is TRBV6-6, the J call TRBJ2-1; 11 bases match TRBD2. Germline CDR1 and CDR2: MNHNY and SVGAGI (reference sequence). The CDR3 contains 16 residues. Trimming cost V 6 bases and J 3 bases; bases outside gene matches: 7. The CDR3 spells CASRSRTSGHYNEQFF. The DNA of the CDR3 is TGTGCCAGCAGGAGCCGGACTAGCGGGCACTACAATGAGCAGTTCTTC.

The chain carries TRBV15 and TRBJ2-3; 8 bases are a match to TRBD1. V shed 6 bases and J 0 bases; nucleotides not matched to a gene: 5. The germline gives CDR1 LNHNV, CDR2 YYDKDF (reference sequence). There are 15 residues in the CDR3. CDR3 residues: CATSTRTGSTDTQYF. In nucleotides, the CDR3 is TGTGCCACCAGTACGAGGACAGGGAGCACAGATACGCAGTATTTT.

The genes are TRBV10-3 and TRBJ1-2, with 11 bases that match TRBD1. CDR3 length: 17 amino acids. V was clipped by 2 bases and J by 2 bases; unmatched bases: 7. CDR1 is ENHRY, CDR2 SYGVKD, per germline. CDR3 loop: CAISEIPGQGGNYGYTF. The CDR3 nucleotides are TGTGCCATCAGTGAGATTCCGGGACAGGGGGGAAACTATGGCTACACCTTC.

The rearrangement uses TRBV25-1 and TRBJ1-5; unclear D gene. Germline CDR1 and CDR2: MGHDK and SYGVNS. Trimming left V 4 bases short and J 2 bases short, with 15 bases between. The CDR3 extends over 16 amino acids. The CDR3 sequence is CASSAEWRLGNQPQHF. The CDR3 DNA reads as TGTGCCAGCAGTGCTGAATGGAGGTTGGGCAATCAGCCCCAGCATTTT.

CDR3 in DNA: TGCGCCAGCAGCTTGGAAGGGCAGAGCTCCTATAATTCACCCCTCCACTTT. Translated: CASSLEGQSSYNSPLHF. The chain combines TRBV5-1 with TRBJ1-6, with D hard to call. Germline values: CDR1 SGHRS, CDR2 YFSETQ. The CDR3 consists of 17 residues. Trimming removed 0 bases from V and 0 bases from J, with 10 bases in between.